This T cell receptor beta chain was sequenced during a study of OX40 agonist ivuxolimab in advanced cancers. Only in-frame clones appear in the TCRdb table, and some are missing; sequencing was by immunoSEQ multiplex PCR. This table has about 51,000 clones, around 81% appearing once. V lost 2 bases to trimming and J lost 7 bases, with 18 bases between them. Germline V CDR1 and CDR2: SGHTA, FQGTGA. The CDR3 extends over 17 amino acids. V gene TRBV7-3 combines with J gene TRBJ1-6; D remains unclear. The clonotype comes from an adult with an advanced solid tumor such as melanoma, head and neck, liver or kidney cancer. This material consisted of CD4+ or CD8+ T cells sorted from blood, taken in a trial of the OX40 agonist ivuxolimab. CDR3 nucleotide sequence: TGTGCCAGCAGCTTATTAGTAGACGCGCCGAGGAATTCACCCCTCCACTTT. The encoded protein is CASSLLVDAPRNSPLHF.